The source of this T cell receptor (beta chain) is a study of identical twins. Study-wide findings and caveats: While abundant cord blood beta clonotypes carried fewer insertions, memory repertoires showed no such pattern. Monozygotic twin pairs showed more out-of-frame TCR alpha sharing than models estimated.

All of the donors were Caucasians in good health. Per the germline V gene, CDR1 is DFQATT and CDR2 is SNEGSKA (reference sequence). Trimming removed 3 bases from V and 2 bases from J; junction bases left unmatched: 9. This CDR3 is 15 amino acids long. TCRdb re-derived calls from the 5' RACE reads in MiXCR, one entry per CDR3 protein. In the table there are 1.5 million to 2 million distinct CDR3 sequences, roughly a third of which are singletons. On this clonotype itself: Its antigen is as yet unknown.

The sequence derives from a newborn girl in good health. V usage is TRBV20-1 and J usage is TRBJ1-1; TRBD1 matches 7 bases. Sequencing was done on a sample of cord blood. CDR3 sequence (DNA): TGCAGTGCTAGTAGCCGGGGACAGACAAACACTGAAGCTTTCTTT. This translates into CSASSRGQTNTEAFF.